This TCR beta chain was recorded in a study of response to subunit inactivated influenza vaccine. Overall study findings and caveats: Authors suggested that a seasonal influenza vaccination recruits few new T cells each time.

With respect to this clonotype: The antigen is undetermined.

TCRdb re-called the RT-PCR reads through MiXCR, storing one row per CDR3 protein. The sample has more than 400,000 distinct CDR3 sequences, approximately 7.3% seen once. J lost 10 bases, V lost 5 bases, and 13 bases had no gene match. Germline CDR1 and CDR2: SGHAT and FQNNGV. This CDR3 is built from 15 residues. The chain recombines TRBV11-2 with TRBJ2-1, with 8 bases lining up with TRBD2. The TCR sequence derives from a man aged 50 to 75 who received an inactivated influenza vaccine. The source was PBMCs from blood, collected about 24 months after vaccination. The CDR3 DNA sequence: TGTGCCAGCAGCAGTAGCGGGGCAATCATTCCCGAGCAGTTCTTC. Its protein product is CASSSSGAIIPEQFF.